This TCR beta chain was identified in a study of T-cell reconstitution after alpha-beta-depleted transplantation in children. Study findings and constraints: Some patients' high day-60 TCRbeta diversity was traced to surviving recipient T cells and thymic progenitors. Alpha-beta T cells about two months after transplant reportedly derived from several hundred expanded graft clones. By one year post-transplant, T-cell counts and diversity largely arose from T cells that were newly produced.

Unique molecular identifiers were incorporated into the prepared TCRbeta library. One entry per CDR3 protein, called by TCRdb with MiXCR from the PCR reads. The data contain about 510,000 distinct CDR3 sequences, more than 9.5% of them singletons. On this clonotype itself: What it binds is not known.

The specimen comprised PBMCs, mostly from graft donor cells, sampled 180 days after TCRalphabeta/CD19-depleted stem cell transplant. The origin of this receptor is a female patient aged 2-15 years who had a stem cell transplant for aplastic anemia, so the T cells may come from the graft donor.

Here the CDR3 DNA reads TGTGCCAGCAGTTTAGCCAGGTTAAGCAATCAGCCCCAGCATTTT. The encoded protein is CASSLARLSNQPQHF. The chain carries TRBV27 and TRBJ1-5; the D is unclear. Germline V CDR1 and CDR2: MNHEY, SMNVEV (reference sequence). Trimming took off 2 bases at V and 1 base at J, with 9 bases between the two ends. The CDR3 sequence is 15 residues long.